This T cell receptor (beta chain) was observed in a study of T cells in women clearing cervical HPV infection. Study details: With HLA typing for only a few women, HLA confounding remains possible.

The CDR3 consists of 17 residues. The germline V gene encodes CDR1 LGHNA and CDR2 YNFKEQ. TCRdb's table, derived via immunoSEQ multiplex PCR, lists solely in-frame clones and lacks some. The sample yields about 16,000 clones, of which the top ten take up around 6.7%. Points from the study as a whole: CIN3+ cases had significantly higher TCR repertoire richness than controls, but evenness did not differ.

About this clone itself: What it recognizes is unknown. One junction end does not reproduce the germline sequence, and a read error may be involved. Coverage ceases 3 residues before the CDR3 finishes, and the germline J gene fills in the end.

This chain uses TRBV4-2 with TRBJ2-2; D perhaps matches TRBD1 (6 bases). The TCR originated in a woman between 18 and 69 years old with a cervical HPV16 infection that either progressed to CIN3+ or cleared (not recorded which). Sequenced material: blood buffy coat. The CDR3 bases that were read are TGCGCCAGCAGCCAAGACGGGCCTGGGGGCTACACCGGGGAG. Amino acid sequence: CASSQDGPGGYTGE. The whole CDR3 protein reads CASSQDGPGGYTGELFF.